One sample yielded the 17 T cell receptor beta chains listed below, sequenced in a study of CD4 T cells in relation to SARS-CoV-2 and coronaviruses. Here immunoSEQ multiplex PCR was the method, and the copy in TCRdb shows in-frame clones only, minus some. This sample carries tens of thousands of clones, 76% of them seen once, and the ten largest clones take around 29%. Their antigen targets remain unknown. The unexposed donors gave CD4+ T cells in about 2011-2019, prior to COVID-19. Isolation of CD4+ T cells took place after about eleven days in culture. Sequencing was carried out using CD4+ T cells from PBMCs, cultured in vitro. Receptor source: a human donor in good health.

The chain combines TRBV19 with TRBJ2-1, with 8 bases identical to TRBD2. The V gene's germline CDR1 is LNHDA and CDR2 SQIVND (reference sequence). The CDR3 has 15 amino acids. J lost 10 bases, V lost 5 bases, and 13 bases had no gene match. The CDR3 DNA sequence: TGTGCCAGTAGTGCGCGGGAGGCCAAGCGGGGGGAGCAGTTCTTC. The encoded protein is CASSAREAKRGEQFF.

This clone rates as medium-sized. Other DNA sequences in the sample encode the same CDR3. The rearrangement joins TRBV3-1 (or the pseudogene TRBV3-2) to TRBJ2-1; D is unresolved. Trimming left V 8 bases short and J 1 base short, with 9 bases between. This CDR3 contains 13 residues. The germline CDR1 and CDR2 sequences are LGHDT and YNNKEL (reference sequence). The CDR3 sequence: CASRGLSYNEQFF. CDR3 coding DNA: TGTGCCAGCCGTGGATTGTCCTACAATGAGCAGTTCTTC.

Only a few counts were recorded for this clone. The J gene is TRBJ2-1, the V gene TRBV6-4, with D perhaps TRBD1 (6 bases). This CDR3 is 15 amino acids long. The germline CDR1 and CDR2 sequences are MRHNA and SNTAGT. Trimming stripped 0 bases from V and 0 bases from J, with 6 bases between. CDR3 region: CASSDSDSSYNEQFF. Written as DNA, the CDR3 is TGTGCCAGCAGTGACTCGGACAGCTCCTACAATGAGCAGTTCTTC.

This chain uses TRBV7-6 with TRBJ1-1; 7 bases map to TRBD1. Germline CDR1 and CDR2: SGHVS and FNYEAQ. The junction had 7 bases not matched to a gene; V was cut back by 0 bases and J by 3 bases. The CDR3 consists of 16 residues. CDR3 nucleotides: TGTGCCAGCAGCTTAGCCACAGGGGTGTTGGACACTGAAGCTTTCTTT. Translation gives CASSLATGVLDTEAFF.

The V and J genes are TRBV19 and TRBJ1-2; a possible D gene is TRBD1 (6 bases). Trimming stripped 4 bases from V and 4 bases from J, with 13 bases between. The CDR3 has 14 residues. The germline CDR1 and CDR2 sequences are LNHDA and SQIVND (reference sequence). In nucleotides, the CDR3 is TGTGCCAGTAGTACGGGCGGGGGCTCCTATGGCTACACCTTC. As protein: CASSTGGGSYGYTF.

The rearrangement uses TRBV29-1 and TRBJ1-1, with 8 bases aligning to TRBD1. Losses at the gene ends were 7 bases for V and 2 bases for J; bases not matched to a gene: 12. The CDR3 is 15 residues long. Germline V gene lookup returns CDR1 SQVTM and CDR2 ANQGSEA. The CDR3 reads CSAAPTGDLNTEAFF. The CDR3 DNA sequence: TGCAGCGCCGCGCCGACAGGGGACCTTAACACTGAAGCTTTCTTT.

This clone was detected only once. V is TRBV6-6 and J is TRBJ1-2; TRBD1 matches 8 bases. V lost 5 bases to trimming and J lost 8 bases; unmatched junction nucleotides: 4. This CDR3 has 12 amino acids. Looked up from germline, CDR1 is MNHNY and CDR2 is SVGAGI (reference sequence). Here the CDR3 reads CASSRTGLGYTF. CDR3 DNA sequence: TGTGCCAGCAGTCGGACAGGGCTAGGCTACACCTTC.

V gene TRBV15 combines with J gene TRBJ2-1; no clear D. Germline CDR1 LNHNV, CDR2 YYDKDF (reference sequence). The ends were cut back, 5 bases at V and 6 bases at J, with 11 bases in the middle. The CDR3 loop spans 13 amino acids. The CDR3 protein is CATSSRSANEQFF. The CDR3 DNA reads as TGTGCCACCAGCTCCCGTTCCGCCAATGAGCAGTTCTTC.

This clone was counted once. This rearrangement joins TRBV7-3 to TRBJ2-5, with TRBD1 matching over 9 bases. Germline V gene data show CDR1 as SGHTA and CDR2 as FQGTGA. The CDR3 loop spans 15 amino acids. J lost 4 bases, V lost 0 bases, and 3 bases had no gene match. CDR3 region: CASSLTGQGVETQYF. Written as DNA, the CDR3 is TGTGCCAGCAGCTTAACGGGACAGGGTGTAGAGACCCAGTACTTC.

The chain carries TRBV6-5 and TRBJ1-5; D possibly corresponds to TRBD1 (6 bases). The germline gives CDR1 MNHEY, CDR2 SVGAGI. The length of the CDR3 is 13 residues. V dropped 7 bases and J dropped 6 bases, with 13 bases sitting between them. The CDR3 reads CASILGAGQPQHF. As DNA, the CDR3 is TGTGCCAGCATATTGGGGGCGGGTCAGCCCCAGCATTTT.

This chain connects TRBV25-1 to TRBJ2-5, with TRBD2 as a possible D gene (6 bases). The CDR3 extends over 17 amino acids. Trimming removed 0 bases from V and 5 bases from J, with 19 bases in between. Looked up from germline, CDR1 is MGHDK and CDR2 is SYGVNS. The CDR3 loop reads CASSEYGSGSWRETQYF. DNA for the CDR3: TGTGCCAGCAGTGAATATGGGAGCGGGTCTTGGAGGGAGACCCAGTACTTC.

The chain employs TRBV10-3 and TRBJ2-3; D could derive from TRBD1 or TRBD2 (5 bases each). Per germline, CDR1 ENHRY and CDR2 SYGVKD. This CDR3 region has 13 residues. Between the trimmed V and J ends, which lost 10 bases and 2 bases, there was a span of 13 bases. The CDR3 loop reads CATCPGLTDTQYF. The CDR3 nucleotides are TGTGCCACCTGTCCGGGGCTCACAGATACGCAGTATTTT.

This chain connects TRBV13 to TRBJ1-3, with D tentatively TRBD1 (6 bases). Germline loops: CDR1 PRHDT, CDR2 FYEKMQ (reference sequence). Trimming removed 1 base from V and 10 bases from J, with 17 bases in between. CDR3 length: 15 amino acids. The CDR3 DNA sequence: TGTGCCAGCAGCTTAGTTGGGACACCACCATCTACCATATATTTT. It yields the protein CASSLVGTPPSTIYF.

This clone showed up just a few times. The rearrangement links TRBV5-1 to TRBJ1-1; 9 positions match TRBD1. V trimming: 0 bases; J trimming: 5 bases; junction bases outside the gene matches: 11. This CDR3 spans 17 amino acids. CDR1 is SGHRS, CDR2 YFSETQ, per germline. CDR3 protein: CASSLAGTGREVTEAFF. The DNA for the CDR3 is TGCGCCAGCAGCTTGGCCGGGACAGGGAGAGAGGTGACTGAAGCTTTCTTT.

The chain's CDR3 is CASSLGGGNQETQYF. For the CDR3, the DNA is TGTGCCAGCAGCTTAGGCGGCGGGAACCAAGAGACCCAGTACTTC. The chain uses TRBV7-9 and TRBJ2-5; TRBD2 might be the D (6 bases). The germline CDR1 and CDR2 sequences are SEHNR and FQNEAQ (reference sequence). CDR3 length equals 15 residues. V dropped 1 base and J dropped 0 bases, with 9 bases sitting between them.

J is TRBJ1-2 and V is TRBV5-4; D not resolved. Germline CDR1 reads SGHNT; CDR2 reads YYREEE (reference sequence). Between the trimmed V and J ends, which lost 4 bases and 8 bases, there was a span of 15 bases. CDR3 size: 13 residues. CDR3 nucleotide sequence: TGTGCCAGCAGCACCTCTAGCGGGTACGGCTACACCTTC. Its translation: CASSTSSGYGYTF.

The chain joins TRBV5-4 to TRBJ2-6, with D unresolved. Per the germline V gene, CDR1 is SGHNT and CDR2 is YYREEE (reference sequence). CDR3 length: 15 residues. The V gene lost 6 bases and the J gene lost 0 bases, with 10 bases spanning the gap. The CDR3 loop reads CASTPGVSGANVLTF. In DNA form, the CDR3 reads TGTGCCAGCACCCCGGGTGTCTCTGGGGCCAACGTCCTGACTTTC. Filled out from reference TRBV5-4 and TRBJ2-6, the complete variable domain reads ETGVTQSPTHLIKTRGQQVTLRCSSQSGHNTVSWYQQALGQGPQFIFQYYREEENGRGNFPPRFSGLQFPNYSSELNVNALELDDSALYLCASTPGVSGANVLTFGAGSRLTVL.